The text below deals with one TCR beta chain. Its antigen is currently unknown. Culturing for 10 days preceded CD4+ T cell isolation. None of the vaccinated had previously contracted SARS-CoV-2, and their nucleocapsid antibodies tested negative. Researchers swapped half the medium for IL-2 medium on both days 3 and 7. Measured with immunoSEQ multiplex PCR; TCRdb has only the in-frame clones, and not every one. The top ten hold 2.9% of the sample, which has 35,000 to 40,000 clones, 82% seen once. Germline CDR1 is SGHNT and CDR2 is YYREEE (reference sequence). The CDR3 has 10 amino acids. V was clipped by 7 bases and J by 10 bases, with 9 bases between them. The data are from a study of vaccination effects on CD4 cells after COVID-19. Notes on the study in general: By a late point after vaccination, infection- and vaccine-induced clones had shrunk markedly through clonal contraction.

This TCR derives from a human donor who received a COVID-19 vaccine. The specimen was CD4+ T cells from PBMCs cultured without peptide, collected before COVID-19 vaccination. The V call is TRBV5-4, the J call TRBJ2-1, with D hard to call. In DNA, the CDR3 is TGTGCCAGCGTCCTTGGCGAGCAGTTCTTC. It encodes CASVLGEQFF. Looking up the rest from reference TRBV5-4 and TRBJ2-1 gives the full variable domain: ETGVTQSPTHLIKTRGQQVTLRCSSQSGHNTVSWYQQALGQGPQFIFQYYREEENGRGNFPPRFSGLQFPNYSSELNVNALELDDSALYLCASVLGEQFFGPGTRLTVL.